This section outlines one TCR beta chain sequence together with its context. Its antigen remains unknown. Within the sample, other DNA sequences also encode this same CDR3. Libraries were prepared by immunoSEQ multiplex PCR; TCRdb keeps only in-frame clonotypes and omits some of them. The sample gives fewer than 400,000 clones, around 74% of which show up once; around 10% is in the top ten. Germline V gene lookup returns CDR1 SGHTA and CDR2 FQGNSA. This CDR3 is 15 amino acids long. V was pared by 5 bases and J by 0 bases, with 10 bases between. This entry belongs to a study of shared clonotypes between healthy human individuals. General observations from the study: Among non-shared clonotypes, generation probabilities were lower than among those shared by all four donors. Rarefaction demonstrated incomplete sorted-subset sequencing despite large depth. Donors were few, which limited the genetic and exposure-history diversity represented.

The J gene is TRBJ2-2, the V gene TRBV7-2; tentatively, D is TRBD2 (6 bases). The material sequenced was memory CD4+ T cells sorted from blood. Subset here: CD45RA-negative fraction. The receptor's source is a man aged 30-40 years in good health. The CDR3 DNA follows: TGTGCCAGCAGCCTGGGACTGTCGAACACCGGGGAGCTGTTTTTT. It yields the protein CASSLGLSNTGELFF.